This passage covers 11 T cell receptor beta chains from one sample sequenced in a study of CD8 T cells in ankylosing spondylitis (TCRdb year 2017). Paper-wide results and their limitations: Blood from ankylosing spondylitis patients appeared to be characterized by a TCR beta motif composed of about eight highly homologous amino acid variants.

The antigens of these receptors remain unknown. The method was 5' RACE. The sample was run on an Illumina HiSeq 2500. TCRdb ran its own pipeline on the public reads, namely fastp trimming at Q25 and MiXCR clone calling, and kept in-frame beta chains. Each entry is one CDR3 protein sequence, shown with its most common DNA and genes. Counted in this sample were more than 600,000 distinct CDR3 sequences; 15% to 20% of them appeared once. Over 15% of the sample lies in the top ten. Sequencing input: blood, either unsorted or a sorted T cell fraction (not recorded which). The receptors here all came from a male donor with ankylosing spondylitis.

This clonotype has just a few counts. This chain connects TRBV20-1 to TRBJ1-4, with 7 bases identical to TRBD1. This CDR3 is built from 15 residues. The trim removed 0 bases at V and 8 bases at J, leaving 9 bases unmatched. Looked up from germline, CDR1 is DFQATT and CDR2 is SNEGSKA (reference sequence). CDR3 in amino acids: CSAREPATGNEKLFF. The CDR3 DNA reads TGCAGTGCTAGAGAGCCGGCGACAGGGAACGAAAAACTGTTTTTT.

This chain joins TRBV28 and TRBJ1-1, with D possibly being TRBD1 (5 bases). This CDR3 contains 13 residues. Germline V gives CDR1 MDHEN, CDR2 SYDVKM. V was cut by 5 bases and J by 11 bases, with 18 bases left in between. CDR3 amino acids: CASSPTPWAGAFF. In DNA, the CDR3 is TGTGCCAGCAGTCCGACGCCTTGGGCAGGGGCTTTCTTT.

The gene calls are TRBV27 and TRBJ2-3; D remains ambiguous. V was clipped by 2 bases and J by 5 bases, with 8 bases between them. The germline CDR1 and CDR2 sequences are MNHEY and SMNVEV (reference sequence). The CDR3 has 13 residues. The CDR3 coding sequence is TGTGCCAGCAGTTTAAACAGCGAAGATACGCAGTATTTT. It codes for CASSLNSEDTQYF.

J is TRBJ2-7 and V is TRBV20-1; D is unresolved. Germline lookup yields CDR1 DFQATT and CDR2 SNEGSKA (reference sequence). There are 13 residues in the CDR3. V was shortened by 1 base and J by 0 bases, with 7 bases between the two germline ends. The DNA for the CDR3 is TGCAGTGCTAGAGGACTTATCTCCTACGAGCAGTACTTC. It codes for CSARGLISYEQYF.

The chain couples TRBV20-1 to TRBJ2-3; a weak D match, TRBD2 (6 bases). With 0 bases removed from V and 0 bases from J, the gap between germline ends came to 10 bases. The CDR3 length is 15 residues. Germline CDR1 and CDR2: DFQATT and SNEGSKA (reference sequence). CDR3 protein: CSARDLAPSTDTQYF. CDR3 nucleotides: TGCAGTGCTAGAGATCTAGCGCCTAGCACAGATACGCAGTATTTT.

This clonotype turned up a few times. CDR3 nucleotide sequence: TGTGCCAGCAGCCCGGGACTACCAGCCCATGAGCAGTTCTTC. Translating gives CASSPGLPAHEQFF. The V call is TRBV7-8, the J call TRBJ2-1; 7 bases agree with TRBD2. CDR3 length: 14 residues. Germline V gene sequence: CDR1 SGHVS, CDR2 FQNEAQ. V lost 5 bases to trimming and J lost 8 bases; unmatched junction nucleotides: 9.

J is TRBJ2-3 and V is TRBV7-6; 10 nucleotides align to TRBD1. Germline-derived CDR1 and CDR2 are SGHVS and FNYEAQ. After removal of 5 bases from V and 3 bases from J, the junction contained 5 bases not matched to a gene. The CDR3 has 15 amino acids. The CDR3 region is CASSRRTGGTDTQYF. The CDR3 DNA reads TGTGCCAGCAGCCGCCGGACAGGGGGGACAGATACGCAGTATTTT.

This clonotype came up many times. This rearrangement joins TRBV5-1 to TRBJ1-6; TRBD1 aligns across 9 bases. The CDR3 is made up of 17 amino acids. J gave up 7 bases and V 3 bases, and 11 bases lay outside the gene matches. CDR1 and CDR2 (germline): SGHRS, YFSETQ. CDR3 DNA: TGCGCCAGCAGCTCGACACAGGGGGCATTCAGGAATTCACCCCTCCACTTT. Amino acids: CASSSTQGAFRNSPLHF. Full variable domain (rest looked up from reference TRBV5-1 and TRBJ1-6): KAGVTQTPRYLIKTRGQQVTLSCSPISGHRSVSWYQQTPGQGLQFLFEYFSETQRNKGNFPGRFSGRQFSNSRSEMNVSTLELGDSALYLCASSSTQGAFRNSPLHFGNGTRLTVT.

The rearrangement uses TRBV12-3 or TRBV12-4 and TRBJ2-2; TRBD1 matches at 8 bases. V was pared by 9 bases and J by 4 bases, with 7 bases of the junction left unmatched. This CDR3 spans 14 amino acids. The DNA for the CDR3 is TGTGCCAGTATGGACAGGGTCGCCACCGGGGAGCTGTTTTTT. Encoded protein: CASMDRVATGELFF.

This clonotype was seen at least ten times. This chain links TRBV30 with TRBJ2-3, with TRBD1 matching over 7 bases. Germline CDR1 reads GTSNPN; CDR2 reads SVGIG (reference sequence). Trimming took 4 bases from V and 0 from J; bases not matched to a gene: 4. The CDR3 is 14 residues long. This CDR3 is CAWTTGASTDTQYF. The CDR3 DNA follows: TGTGCCTGGACAACAGGGGCTAGCACAGATACGCAGTATTTT.

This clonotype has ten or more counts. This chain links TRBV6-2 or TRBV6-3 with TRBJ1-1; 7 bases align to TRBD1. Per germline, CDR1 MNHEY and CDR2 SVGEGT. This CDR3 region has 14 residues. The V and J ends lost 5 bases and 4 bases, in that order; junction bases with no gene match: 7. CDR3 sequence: CASSKPGGGTEAFF. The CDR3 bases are TGTGCCAGCAGTAAACCAGGGGGTGGCACTGAAGCTTTCTTT.